A selection of T cell receptor beta chains follows, all from one sample in a study of shared clonotypes between healthy human individuals. TCRdb's copy holds only in-frame clones and misses some; the assay was immunoSEQ multiplex PCR. The table has about 800,000 clones, 96% seen once. The source material was naive CD8+ T cells sorted from blood. The receptors shown here come from a man aged 25-45 years in good health. CDR3s include the opening cysteine and the closing phenylalanine or tryptophan. D genes are given only for firm matches. Where a row states a size, it is once, few, many or the class of an expanded clone; other rows omit it.

TRBJ2-2 TRBV7-9 NA TRBD1 CASSPTGELGELFF TGTGCCAGCAGCCCGACAGGGGAGCTCGGGGAGCTGTTTTTT
TRBJ2-1 TRBV4-1 NA NA CASSQIGRGENEQFF TGCGCCAGCAGCCAAATTGGCAGGGGTGAAAATGAGCAGTTCTTC
TRBJ1-2 TRBV4-1 once NA CASSQVRGVTATYGYTF TGCGCCAGCAGCCAAGTTCGCGGGGTGACAGCGACCTATGGCTACACCTTC
TRBJ2-7 TRBV27 NA TRBD2 CASSPPPGGIYEQYF TGTGCCAGCAGTCCCCCTCCGGGAGGTATCTACGAGCAGTACTTC
TRBJ1-1 TRBV6-1 NA NA CASSPSQAMNTEAFF TGTGCCAGCAGTCCATCTCAGGCAATGAACACTGAAGCTTTCTTT
TRBJ2-2 TRBV7-6 NA NA CASSPTSTGELFF TGTGCCAGCAGTCCTACCTCCACCGGGGAGCTGTTTTTT
TRBJ2-3 TRBV6-5 NA TRBD2 CASSSSGTRGTDTQYF TGTGCCAGCAGTTCCTCCGGGACTAGGGGGACAGATACGCAGTATTTT
TRBJ2-1 TRBV6-5 NA NA CASSQSGTYNEQFF TGTGCCAGCAGTCAGAGCGGAACCTACAATGAGCAGTTCTTC
TRBJ2-1 TRBV28 NA NA CASSLRGAIEQFF TGTGCCAGCAGTTTACGGGGGGCGATTGAGCAGTTCTTC
TRBJ2-7 TRBV5-1 NA TRBD1 CASSPGQSSYEQYF TGCGCCAGCAGTCCGGGACAGTCCTCCTACGAGCAGTACTTC
TRBJ1-1 TRBV7-9 NA NA CASSLRGEYTEAFF TGTGCCAGCAGCTTGAGGGGGGAGTACACTGAAGCTTTCTTT
TRBJ1-5 TRBV7-9 once NA CASSLGRAGYSNQPQHF TGTGCCAGCAGCTTAGGTCGGGCAGGTTATAGCAATCAGCCCCAGCATTTT
TRBJ2-1 TRBV10-2 NA NA CASSEWTAGNNEQFF TGCGCCAGCAGTGAATGGACAGCGGGGAACAATGAGCAGTTCTTC
TRBJ2-5 TRBV10-3 NA NA CAISESSQETQYF TGTGCCATCAGTGAATCGTCGCAAGAGACCCAGTACTTC
TRBJ2-3 TRBV28 NA TRBD1 CASSSGQGPADTQYF TGTGCCAGCAGTTCGGGACAGGGCCCCGCAGATACGCAGTATTTT
TRBJ2-1 TRBV7-6 NA TRBD2 CASSLAQLAGGEQFF TGTGCCAGCAGCTTAGCGCAGCTAGCGGGAGGTGAGCAGTTCTTC
TRBJ2-5 TRBV27 NA NA CASSFSRLQETQYF TGTGCCAGCAGTTTCTCAAGATTGCAAGAGACCCAGTACTTC
TRBJ2-6 TRBV4-1 NA NA CASSQEGSRTMGLSGANVLTF TGCGCCAGCAGCCAAGAGGGGTCGAGGACTATGGGCTTGTCTGGGGCCAACGTCCTGACTTTC
TRBJ1-1 TRBV19 NA TRBD1 CASSPVPGQGMNTEAFF TGTGCCAGTAGTCCTGTCCCGGGACAGGGAATGAACACTGAAGCTTTCTTT
TRBJ2-5 TRBV5-5 once TRBD2 CASSPRTSGSIETQYF TGTGCCAGCAGCCCGAGGACTAGCGGGAGTATTGAGACCCAGTACTTC
TRBJ2-1 TRBV13 NA TRBD2 CASSHRTSGRGEQFF TGTGCCAGCAGCCACCGGACTAGCGGGAGGGGTGAGCAGTTCTTC
TRBJ2-7 TRBV4-3 once TRBD2 CASSQSSRGGYEQYF TGCGCCAGCAGCCAGTCTTCGCGGGGGGGATACGAGCAGTACTTC
TRBJ2-7 TRBV7-9 NA TRBD1 CASSLEGGRYEQYF TGTGCCAGCAGCTTAGAAGGGGGCAGGTACGAGCAGTACTTC
TRBJ2-7 TRBV7-9 NA TRBD2 CASSSSGRVYEQYF TGTGCCAGCAGCTCCAGCGGGAGGGTCTACGAGCAGTACTTC
TRBJ2-1 TRBV2 NA TRBD2 CASSDLAGGSNEQFF TGTGCCAGCAGCGACCTAGCGGGTGGTTCCAATGAGCAGTTCTTC
TRBJ1-5 TRBV27 NA NA CASSSSWSISNQPQHF TGTGCCAGCAGTTCCTCTTGGAGCATTAGCAATCAGCCCCAGCATTTT
TRBJ2-7 TRBV11-2 NA NA CASSQYTGLFSYEQYF TGTGCCAGCAGCCAGTACACGGGACTCTTTTCCTACGAGCAGTACTTC
TRBJ1-5 TRBV5-6 NA NA CASSPGQGNQPQHF TGTGCCAGCAGCCCGGGACAAGGCAATCAGCCCCAGCATTTT
TRBJ2-7 TRBV27 NA TRBD2 CASSLAGVGDYEQYF TGTGCCAGCAGCTTAGCGGGAGTAGGTGACTACGAGCAGTACTTC
TRBJ2-3 TRBV10-3 NA NA CAISEALDTQYF TGTGCCATCAGTGAGGCTCTAGATACGCAGTATTTT
TRBJ2-1 TRBV7-9 NA NA CASSYRDAYNEQFF TGTGCCAGCAGTTACCGGGACGCATACAATGAGCAGTTCTTC
TRBJ2-1 TRBV13 NA TRBD2 CASSPETSANEQFF TGTGCCAGCAGCCCGGAGACTAGCGCTAATGAGCAGTTCTTC
TRBJ2-7 TRBV11-2 once NA CASSPGETYEQYF TGTGCCAGCAGCCCAGGGGAAACCTACGAGCAGTACTTC
TRBJ2-3 TRBV28 NA TRBD1 CASSFPGQGSVDTQYF TGTGCCAGCAGTTTCCCGGGACAGGGGTCGGTAGATACGCAGTATTTT
TRBJ2-7 TRBV5-4 NA TRBD1 CASYQQGDSSYEQYF TGTGCCAGCTACCAGCAGGGGGATAGCTCCTACGAGCAGTACTTC
TRBJ2-3 TRBV9 NA NA CASSPNGGSTDTQYF TGTGCCAGCAGCCCAAACGGGGGCAGCACAGATACGCAGTATTTT
TRBJ2-7 TRBV29-1 NA NA CSVGPGTGEQYF NA
TRBJ2-1 TRBV9 NA NA CASSPLMWDNEQFF TGTGCCAGCAGCCCATTGATGTGGGACAATGAGCAGTTCTTC
TRBJ2-2 TRBV7-9 NA NA CASSGGTETGELFF TGTGCCAGCAGTGGAGGGACAGAGACCGGGGAGCTGTTTTTT
TRBJ2-1 TRBV4-1 NA NA CAAGAGNEQFF TGCGCCGCCGGGGCGGGCAATGAGCAGTTCTTC
TRBJ2-5 TRBV4-3 few NA CASSRGFEETQYF TGCGCCAGCAGCCGAGGATTCGAAGAGACCCAGTACTTC
TRBJ1-1 TRBV28 once NA CASSLRGNTEAFF TGTGCCAGCAGTTTAAGAGGGAACACTGAAGCTTTCTTT
TRBJ1-2 TRBV5-1 NA NA CASSSATAVYGYTF TGCGCCAGCAGCTCCGCGACAGCCGTCTATGGCTACACCTTC
TRBJ2-7 TRBV13 NA TRBD1 CASSQEDRPDEQYF TGTGCCAGCAGCCAAGAGGACAGGCCGGACGAGCAGTACTTC
TRBJ1-2 TRBV10-2 few TRBD1 CASSEPGQGALGFGYTF TGCGCCAGCAGTGAGCCAGGACAGGGGGCGTTGGGGTTTGGCTACACCTTC
TRBJ1-5 TRBV28 once NA CAARSAVLPKNQPQHF TGTGCCGCCAGGTCGGCAGTTTTGCCAAAGAATCAGCCCCAGCATTTT
TRBJ2-1 TRBV6-6 NA NA CASSVDREESGEQFF TGTGCCAGCAGTGTAGACAGGGAGGAGTCTGGTGAGCAGTTCTTC
TRBJ2-1 TRBV11-2 NA TRBD2 CASRGDYTSEQFF TGTGCCAGCCGGGGGGACTACACCAGTGAGCAGTTCTTC
TRBJ2-7 TRBV27 NA TRBD2 CASSQWGGLYSEQYF TGTGCCAGCAGCCAATGGGGGGGGTTATACTCCGAGCAGTACTTC
TRBJ2-7 TRBV6-6 NA NA CASSPPLEYEQYF TGTGCCAGCAGCCCACCACTAGAATACGAGCAGTACTTC
TRBJ2-1 TRBV9 NA TRBD2 CASSPSGDYNEQFF TGTGCCAGCAGTCCTAGCGGAGACTACAATGAGCAGTTCTTC
TRBJ2-1 TRBV27 NA TRBD2 CASSLAAASGSFENEQFF TGTGCCAGCAGTTTAGCGGCGGCTAGCGGGAGTTTTGAAAATGAGCAGTTCTTC